The present TCR beta chain was sequenced within a study of blood T cell repertoires in COVID-19. Study at large: The study drew acute and convalescent COVID-19 samples from the United States, Italy and Spain. PBMCs, B-cell-depleted T cells, or T cells were the source of the cDNA or gDNA that made up the material.

As handled by the study authors: Reference gene primer amplification gave estimated nucleated cell counts. Generated by immunoSEQ multiplex PCR, the TCRdb table keeps only in-frame clones and is missing some. The DNA gave D and trimming, while V, J and clone size come from that table. This table holds about 150,000 clones, approximately 87% found once. The germline V and J ends were trimmed by 0 bases and 3 bases, with 14 bases remaining between them. The CDR3 consists of 16 residues. This sequence originates from a man aged 50-60 years with active COVID-19. The sequenced sample consisted of peripheral blood. The rearrangement uses TRBV23-1 and TRBJ1-2; perhaps TRBD1 as D (6 bases). TRBV23-1 qualifies as an ORF whose function is uncertain. The CDR3 here is CASSQSVGGPDYGYTF. In nucleotides, the CDR3 is TGCGCCAGCAGTCAATCCGTCGGGGGGCCCGACTATGGCTACACCTTC.